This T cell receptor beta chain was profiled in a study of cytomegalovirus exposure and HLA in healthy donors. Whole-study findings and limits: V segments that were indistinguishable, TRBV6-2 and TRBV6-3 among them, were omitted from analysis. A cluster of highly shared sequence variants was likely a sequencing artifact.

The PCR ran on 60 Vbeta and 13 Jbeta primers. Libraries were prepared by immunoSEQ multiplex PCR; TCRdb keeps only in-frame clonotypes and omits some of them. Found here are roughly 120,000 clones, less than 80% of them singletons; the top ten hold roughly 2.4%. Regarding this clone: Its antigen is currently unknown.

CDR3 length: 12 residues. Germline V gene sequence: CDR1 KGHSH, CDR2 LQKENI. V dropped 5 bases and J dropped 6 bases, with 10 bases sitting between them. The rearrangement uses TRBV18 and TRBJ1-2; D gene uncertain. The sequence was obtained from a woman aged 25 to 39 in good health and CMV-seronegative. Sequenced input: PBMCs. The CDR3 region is CASSSLLDGYTF. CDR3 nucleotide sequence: TGTGCCAGCTCATCCCTCCTCGATGGCTACACCTTC.